This TCR beta chain comes out of a study of response to subunit inactivated influenza vaccine. TCRdb re-called the RT-PCR reads through MiXCR, storing one row per CDR3 protein. Among 500,000 or so distinct CDR3 sequences, approximately 9.9% were seen once, and the ten largest hold about 12%. The CDR3 contains 15 residues. Trimming removed 0 bases from V and 2 bases from J, with 12 bases in between. Germline assignment: CDR1 SGHRS and CDR2 YFSETQ. There are a few counts of this clonotype. The TCR sequence derives from a man aged 45-65 years who received an inactivated influenza vaccine. This chain connects TRBV5-1 to TRBJ2-7; either TRBD1 or TRBD2 may supply D (5 bases each). This sample comprised PBMCs from blood, obtained roughly 47 days after vaccination. For the CDR3, the DNA is TGCGCCAGCAGCTTGGATGGGACCAAAGCCTACGAGCAGTACTTC. Translated, it gives CASSLDGTKAYEQYF.